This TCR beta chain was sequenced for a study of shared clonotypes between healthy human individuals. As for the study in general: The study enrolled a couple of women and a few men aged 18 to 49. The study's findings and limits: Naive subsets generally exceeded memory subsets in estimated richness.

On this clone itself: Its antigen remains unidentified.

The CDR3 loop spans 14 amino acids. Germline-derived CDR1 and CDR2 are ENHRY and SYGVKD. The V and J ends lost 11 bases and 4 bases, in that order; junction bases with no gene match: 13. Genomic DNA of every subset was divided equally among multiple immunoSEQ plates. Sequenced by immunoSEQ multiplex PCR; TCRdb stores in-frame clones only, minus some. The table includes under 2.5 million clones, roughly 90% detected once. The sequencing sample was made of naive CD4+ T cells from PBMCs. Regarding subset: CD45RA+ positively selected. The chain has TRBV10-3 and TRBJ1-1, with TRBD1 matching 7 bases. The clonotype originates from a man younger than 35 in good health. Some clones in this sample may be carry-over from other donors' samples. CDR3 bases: TGTGCCGCCCGACCGGAAGGGGGCATCACTGAAGCTTTCTTT. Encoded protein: CAARPEGGITEAFF.